These T cell receptor beta chains were read from a single sample in a study of somatic mutations in cytotoxic T cells in rheumatoid arthritis. Sequencing was performed with immunoSEQ multiplex PCR; in TCRdb, only in-frame clones are kept and a portion is missing. The sample holds about 11,000 clones, approximately 82% seen once. The specimen was CD8+ T cells sorted from blood. The receptor source for this set is a woman between 55 and 75 years old with rheumatoid arthritis. Both conserved end residues are part of each CDR3. The order of the fields is V gene, J gene, clone size, CDR3 protein. The size entry is marked missing in some rows and otherwise reads once, few, many or a size class.

TRBV11-3	TRBJ2-7	.	CASSLPDSWYEQYF
TRBV4-2	TRBJ2-5	.	CASSQDRKAGGPRETQYF
TRBV5-4	TRBJ2-7	.	CASSFGGPTYEQYF
TRBV19	TRBJ2-4	.	CASSPSSGPGIQYF
TRBV7-2	TRBJ2-7	.	CASSLEPAGPYEQYF
TRBV19	TRBJ2-1	.	CASSIGTTSYNEQFF
TRBV27	TRBJ2-1	.	CASSPTYNEQFF
TRBV11-2	TRBJ2-7	.	CASSLVAAFHEQYF
TRBV28	TRBJ1-3	.	CASSPPGGGNTIYF
TRBV6-5	TRBJ2-3	.	CASSYSLAGATDTQYF
TRBV27	TRBJ1-2	.	CASSLFGQGAGYGYTF
TRBV6-5	TRBJ2-7	.	CASSSFSRSPYEQYF
TRBV28	TRBJ2-5	.	CASSFRDGGKETQYF
TRBV2	TRBJ1-1	.	CASSEDQGSTEAFF
TRBV7-9	TRBJ1-1	.	CASTRIGDQAFF
TRBV9	TRBJ1-4	.	CASSGQGAGKEKLFF
TRBV5-1	TRBJ1-1	.	CASSLDWRGTEAFF
TRBV2	TRBJ2-5	.	CASGTSGRAGQETQYF
TRBV11-2	TRBJ2-1	.	CASSSKTGPRDQFF
TRBV28	TRBJ2-2	.	CASSSRERGSGELFF
TRBV11-2	TRBJ2-5	.	CASRPGGETQYF
TRBV4-2	TRBJ1-1	.	CASSQDLYTEAFF
TRBV5-8	TRBJ2-7	few	CASSLRGEVHEQYF
TRBV4-3	TRBJ2-1	.	CASSQETGGSYNEQFF
TRBV4-1	TRBJ2-2	.	CASSRLFPGTGELFF
TRBV28	TRBJ2-3	.	CASSLWQGVSDTQYF
TRBV6-5	TRBJ1-5	.	CASSQGQPQHF
TRBV7-9	TRBJ2-2	.	CASSLTGVAGELFF
TRBV27	TRBJ2-1	.	CASSLNVLNEQFF
TRBV6-1	TRBJ2-1	.	CASSDYSGRAHEQFF
TRBV11-1	TRBJ2-7	.	CASSLDRGPYEQYF
TRBV6-1	TRBJ1-2	.	CANFGTGGNYGYTF
TRBV2	TRBJ1-2	.	CASSASDGYTF
TRBV10-2	TRBJ2-7	once	CASSPQGANEQYF
TRBV10-3	TRBJ2-1	.	CAITAFRTDYNEQFF
TRBV9	TRBJ2-3	.	CASSPRELLLTDTQYF
TRBV19	TRBJ2-7	.	CASSLGTSALPYEQYF
TRBV7-6	TRBJ2-3	.	CASSLGGTDTQYF
TRBV28	TRBJ2-7	.	CASSLPTVSSSYEQYF
TRBV11-2	TRBJ2-1	.	CASSLAGIGLAGDNEQFF
TRBV19	TRBJ1-1	.	CASSPGGNTEAFF
TRBV11-3	TRBJ2-7	.	CASSLVGGDEQYF
TRBV6-5	TRBJ1-1	.	CASSLQGGSTEAFF
TRBV7-9	TRBJ2-2	few	CASSLRGPGELFF